Below, 23 T cell receptor beta chains from the same sample are listed, as sequenced in a study of T cell repertoires in cytomegalovirus infection. One entry per CDR3 protein results from TCRdb running MiXCR on the reads. The data hold 150,000 or so distinct CDR3 sequences, with more than 25% observed a single time. No antigens are known for them. The sequencing used CD8+ T cells from cultured PBMCs, collected from culture after CMV antigen stimulation. The receptors stem from a human donor in good health (CMV status not recorded). Some clones in this sample may be carry-over from other donors' samples.

This clonotype has a handful of counts. The V call is TRBV7-6, the J call TRBJ2-3; D remains unclear. The V gene's germline CDR1 is SGHVS and CDR2 FNYEAQ. The CDR3 loop spans 16 amino acids. V lost 5 bases and J lost 2, with 17 bases in between. The CDR3 reads CASSPPGPSITDTQYF. The CDR3 DNA sequence: TGTGCCAGCAGCCCCCCGGGCCCAAGCATCACAGATACGCAGTATTTT.

The CDR3 sequence is CASSLAPGNNAYF. In nucleotides, the CDR3 is TGTGCCAGCAGCTTAGCCCCCGGGAACAACGCCTACTTC. The chain couples TRBV7-6 to TRBJ2-7; maybe TRBD2 (5 bases). V lost 0 bases and J lost 13, with 16 bases in between. Per germline, CDR1 SGHVS and CDR2 FNYEAQ. The CDR3 has 13 amino acids. Filled out from reference TRBV7-6 and TRBJ2-7, the complete variable domain reads GAGVSQSPRYKVTKRGQDVALRCDPISGHVSLYWYRQALGQGPEFLTYFNYEAQQDKSGLPNDRFSAERPEGSISTLTIQRTEQRDSAMYRCASSLAPGNNAYFGPGTRLTVT.

V is TRBV7-6 and J is TRBJ2-1; a weak D match, TRBD2 (6 bases). Germline assignment: CDR1 SGHVS and CDR2 FNYEAQ. Trimming stripped 5 bases from V and 9 bases from J, with 14 bases between. The CDR3 length is 13 residues. The CDR3 loop is CASSAGTEGEQFF. The CDR3, as DNA: TGTGCCAGCAGCGCTGGGACGGAGGGTGAGCAGTTCTTC.

This sequence joins TRBV11-2 and TRBJ2-3; 7 positions agree with TRBD1. This CDR3 contains 14 residues. With 8 bases clipped from V and 3 bases from J, the junction kept 8 bases outside the gene matches. Germline V CDR1 and CDR2: SGHAT, FQNNGV. As DNA, the CDR3 is TGTGCCAGCTCGCTATTGACAGGGACAGATACGCAGTATTTT. Translation gives CASSLLTGTDTQYF.

This clonotype came up a few times. The genes are TRBV20-1 and TRBJ1-4; D gene ambiguous. This CDR3 has 13 amino acids. From germline, CDR1 is DFQATT and CDR2 SNEGSKA (reference sequence). V was shortened by 0 bases and J by 0 bases, with 2 bases between the two germline ends. The CDR3 region has the DNA TGCAGTGCTAGAGACCCAACTAATGAAAAACTGTTTTTT. Protein: CSARDPTNEKLFF.

This clonotype showed up just a few times. The gene calls are TRBV6-2 or TRBV6-3 and TRBJ1-1; 9 bases match TRBD1. Germline V CDR1 and CDR2: MNHEY, SVGEGT. The CDR3 is made up of 14 amino acids. Trimming removed 6 bases from V and 3 bases from J; junction bases left unmatched: 5. CDR3 region: CASSHRDRDTEAFF. Here the CDR3 DNA reads TGTGCCAGCAGCCACCGGGACAGGGACACTGAAGCTTTCTTT.

The V call is TRBV10-3, the J call TRBJ2-2; 8 nucleotides align to TRBD1. Germline trimming cut 11 bases from V and 1 base from J; bases unmatched to any gene: 9. Per the germline V gene, CDR1 is ENHRY and CDR2 is SYGVKD. This CDR3 is built from 15 residues. This CDR3 reads CAATSGQGNTGELFF. For the CDR3, the DNA is TGTGCCGCGACCTCCGGACAGGGGAACACCGGGGAGCTGTTTTTT.

The chain links TRBV18 to TRBJ2-7, with D hard to call. The V and J ends lost 0 bases and 5 bases respectively, with 11 bases between them. The CDR3 totals 14 residues. Germline V gene data show CDR1 as KGHSH and CDR2 as LQKENI. DNA of the CDR3: TGTGCCAGCTCACCACCATTGGGGATCCACGAGCAGTACTTC. Its translation is CASSPPLGIHEQYF.

In its sample, this clonotype was seen a few times. The CDR3 spells CASSFSWPGELFF. The CDR3 DNA follows: TGTGCCAGCAGCTTCAGCTGGCCCGGGGAGCTGTTTTTT. This chain links TRBV7-9 with TRBJ2-2; the D is unclear. Trimming left V 3 bases short and J 6 bases short, with 8 bases between. The CDR3 is 13 residues long. Looked up from germline, CDR1 is SEHNR and CDR2 is FQNEAQ (reference sequence).

Only a few counts were recorded for this clonotype. The chain combines TRBV7-9 with TRBJ1-4; D might be TRBD1 (5 bases). V lost 5 bases and J lost 4, with 11 bases in between. CDR3 length: 14 residues. Germline V CDR1 and CDR2: SEHNR, FQNEAQ (reference sequence). CDR3 residues: CASSPRGGNEKLFF. The DNA for the CDR3 is TGTGCCAGCAGCCCGCGCGGGGGTAATGAAAAACTGTTTTTT.

This clonotype was observed at least ten times. This chain joins TRBV7-6 and TRBJ1-5, with D perhaps matching TRBD1 (5 bases). Germline loops: CDR1 SGHVS, CDR2 FNYEAQ. V was pared by 5 bases and J by 6 bases, with 14 bases between. The CDR3 runs 14 residues. The CDR3 is CASSLSGGGQPQHF. CDR3 nucleotides: TGTGCCAGCAGCCTAAGCGGGGGAGGTCAGCCCCAGCATTTT.

This chain connects TRBV6-1 to TRBJ1-6, with TRBD1 identical over 8 bases. The V and J ends lost 8 bases and 0 bases, in that order; junction bases with no gene match: 3. CDR1 is MNHNS and CDR2 is SASEGT in the germline V gene. The CDR3 runs 15 residues. The CDR3 loop is CASGDRRSYNSPLHF. The CDR3 nucleotides are TGTGCCAGCGGGGACAGGCGCTCCTATAATTCACCCCTCCACTTT.

V gene TRBV7-2 combines with J gene TRBJ2-7; D perhaps matches TRBD2 (5 bases). Germline CDR1 and CDR2: SGHTA and FQGNSA. There are 13 residues in the CDR3. Trimming left V 5 bases short and J 3 bases short, with 11 bases between. The CDR3 region has the DNA TGTGCCAGCAGCGTGGACGGGATCTACGAGCAGTACTTC. Translating gives CASSVDGIYEQYF.

In its sample, this clonotype was seen many times. CDR3 amino acids: CASSFTGINTEAFF. CDR3 nucleotides: TGTGCCAGCAGTTTCACCGGGATTAACACTGAAGCTTTCTTT. The chain carries TRBV28 and TRBJ1-1; D remains unclear. Germline CDR1 is MDHEN and CDR2 is SYDVKM. The length of the CDR3 is 14 residues. Trimming shortened V by 3 bases and J by 2 bases, and 10 bases separated the two germline ends.

This CDR3 is CASTPTGTGTYEQYF. The DNA for the CDR3 is TGTGCCAGCACCCCGACCGGGACAGGAACCTACGAGCAGTACTTC. This chain connects TRBV11-2 to TRBJ2-7, with 8 bases matching TRBD1. Looked up from germline, CDR1 is SGHAT and CDR2 is FQNNGV. The CDR3 runs 15 residues. With V trimmed by 7 bases and J by 2 bases, 10 bases remained unmatched.

CDR3 sequence (DNA): TGTGCCAGCAGGCAAAGGGGCGAAGAGACCCAGTACTTC. Its translation is CASRQRGEETQYF. This chain connects TRBV7-7 to TRBJ2-5; D perhaps matches TRBD1 (5 bases). Trimming left V 6 bases short and J 3 bases short, with 11 bases between. CDR1 and CDR2 (germline): SSHAT, FNYEAQ (reference sequence). The CDR3 totals 13 residues.

This rearrangement joins TRBV2 to TRBJ2-5, with TRBD2 matching 9 bases. Trimming removed 9 bases from V and 3 bases from J; junction bases left unmatched: 5. CDR1 SNHLY and CDR2 FYNNEI come from the germline V gene. This CDR3 spans 13 amino acids. The CDR3: CARETSGEETQYF. CDR3 DNA: TGTGCCAGGGAGACTAGCGGAGAAGAGACCCAGTACTTC.

This clonotype was picked up many times. The chain links TRBV7-9 to TRBJ2-3, with TRBD2 matching over 10 bases. The CDR3 runs 15 residues. Per the germline V gene, CDR1 is SEHNR and CDR2 is FQNEAQ (reference sequence). V lost 5 bases, J lost 4 bases, and 6 bases stayed unmatched. The CDR3 coding sequence is TGTGCCAGCAGCCCTACTAGCGGGGAACCAGATACGCAGTATTTT. Protein: CASSPTSGEPDTQYF.

This clonotype occurred many times. J is TRBJ2-7 and V is TRBV14; perhaps TRBD2 as D (5 bases). The V gene lost 4 bases and the J gene lost 5 bases, with 9 bases spanning the gap. The CDR3 extends over 12 amino acids. CDR1 is SGHDN and CDR2 is FVKESK in the germline V gene. CDR3 amino acids: CASSRRTHEQYF. The CDR3, as DNA: TGTGCCAGCAGCCGGAGGACCCACGAGCAGTACTTC.

The chain couples TRBV10-2 to TRBJ1-5; tentatively, D is TRBD1 (5 bases). The CDR3 loop spans 14 amino acids. CDR1 is WSHSY and CDR2 is SAAADI in the germline V gene. Trimming removed 2 bases at V and 7 bases at J, with 12 bases between. This chain's CDR3 is CASSERQSGQPQHF. CDR3 bases: TGCGCCAGCAGTGAGAGACAGTCGGGCCAGCCCCAGCATTTT.

The chain joins TRBV28 to TRBJ2-7; 7 bases line up with TRBD2. V gave up 6 bases and J gave up 2 bases; unmatched junction bases: 7. CDR3 length equals 14 residues. Germline values: CDR1 MDHEN, CDR2 SYDVKM. The CDR3 loop is CASSLRGETYEQYF. The CDR3 nucleotides read TGTGCCAGCAGCCTTCGGGGGGAAACCTACGAGCAGTACTTC.

The chain couples TRBV7-2 to TRBJ2-5; D not resolved. Between the trimmed V and J ends, which lost 5 bases and 4 bases, there was a span of 17 bases. The CDR3 is made up of 15 amino acids. The germline V gene encodes CDR1 SGHTA and CDR2 FQGNSA. The CDR3 DNA follows: TGTGCCAGCAGCGATCGGGCTCTCCATATAGAGACCCAGTACTTC. Its translation is CASSDRALHIETQYF.

The CDR3 reads CASSEELAGGHNTGELFF. The CDR3 DNA sequence: TGTGCCAGCAGTGAAGAACTAGCGGGGGGGCATAACACCGGGGAGCTGTTTTTT. This chain uses TRBV2 with TRBJ2-2; TRBD2 matches 13 bases. CDR3 length equals 18 residues. V was pared by 1 base and J by 2 bases, with 4 bases of the junction left unmatched. CDR1 SNHLY and CDR2 FYNNEI come from the germline V gene.